A single sample is the source of the 7 T cell receptor beta chains below, sequenced in a study of identical twins. TCRdb used MiXCR to reprocess the 5' RACE reads, holding one entry per CDR3 protein. The profile shows 310,000 or so distinct CDR3 sequences, roughly 9.8% of them singletons. This sample was shared with a second study, whose subject was yellow fever vaccine responses in identical twins.

The sample was CD8+ T cells sorted from blood. Receptors were obtained from a young woman in good health.

In its sample, this clonotype was seen a few times. This chain joins TRBV7-8 and TRBJ1-6; TRBD1 is a possible D gene (6 bases). The CDR3 runs to 15 residues. Looked up from germline, CDR1 is SGHVS and CDR2 is FQNEAQ. With 2 bases removed from V and 5 bases from J, the gap between germline ends came to 10 bases. CDR3 loop: CASSLRGHHNSPLHF. The CDR3 bases are TGTGCCAGCAGCTTACGGGGACACCATAATTCACCCCTCCACTTT.

This clonotype was detected many times. The chain has TRBV4-3 and TRBJ2-7; a weak D match, TRBD2 (5 bases). The CDR3 has 13 residues. Trimming took 0 bases from V and 3 from J, leaving 6 bases between them. Germline-derived CDR1 and CDR2 are LGHNA and YSLEER. The CDR3 nucleotides read TGCGCCAGCAGCCAAGATGGAGGCTACGAGCAGTACTTC. It codes for CASSQDGGYEQYF.

This chain uses TRBV24-1 with TRBJ2-1; TRBD2 agrees at 15 bases. The V gene's germline CDR1 is KGHDR and CDR2 SFDVKD. V trimming: 4 bases; J trimming: 10 bases; junction bases outside the gene matches: 16. This CDR3 has 19 residues. This CDR3 reads CATSEALGLAGGPAAEQFF. The CDR3, as DNA: TGTGCCACCAGTGAAGCACTCGGACTAGCGGGAGGGCCGGCAGCGGAGCAGTTCTTC.

The V gene is TRBV27, the J gene TRBJ2-1; D might be TRBD1 (5 bases). CDR1 MNHEY and CDR2 SMNVEV come from the germline V gene (reference sequence). CDR3 length: 15 amino acids. V lost 5 bases to trimming and J lost 8 bases, with 19 bases between them. CDR3 amino acids: CASSPIVGSTDEQFF. DNA for the CDR3: TGTGCCAGCAGTCCAATAGTGGGGTCGACAGATGAGCAGTTCTTC.

This clonotype has a handful of counts. The chain joins TRBV2 to TRBJ1-2; TRBD1 agrees at 9 bases. CDR3 size: 15 residues. CDR1 is SNHLY, CDR2 FYNNEI, per germline. V dropped 8 bases and J dropped 8; count of bases not matched to a gene: 15. The DNA for the CDR3 is TGTGCCAGCCTGTATGTGAACAGGGGGCATGGAGGCTACACCTTC. Amino acid sequence: CASLYVNRGHGGYTF.

This clonotype was detected a few times. The V gene is TRBV12-3 or TRBV12-4, the J gene TRBJ2-5; TRBD2 is a possible D gene (6 bases). The CDR3 is 15 amino acids. Deletions cut 7 bases from V and 2 bases from J, with 17 bases between. The CDR3 nucleotides read TGTGCCAGCATCAGAGGCGGGGCCGCGCAAGAGACCCAGTACTTC. Its protein product is CASIRGGAAQETQYF.

The genes are TRBV7-9 and TRBJ2-3, with TRBD1 identical over 10 bases. The V and J ends lost 1 base and 3 bases, in that order; junction bases with no gene match: 7. Germline V gene data show CDR1 as SEHNR and CDR2 as FQNEAQ (reference sequence). The CDR3 extends over 17 amino acids. The CDR3 loop is CASSLVPDRGTTDTQYF. CDR3 nucleotide sequence: TGTGCCAGCAGCTTAGTCCCGGACAGGGGGACTACAGATACGCAGTATTTT.